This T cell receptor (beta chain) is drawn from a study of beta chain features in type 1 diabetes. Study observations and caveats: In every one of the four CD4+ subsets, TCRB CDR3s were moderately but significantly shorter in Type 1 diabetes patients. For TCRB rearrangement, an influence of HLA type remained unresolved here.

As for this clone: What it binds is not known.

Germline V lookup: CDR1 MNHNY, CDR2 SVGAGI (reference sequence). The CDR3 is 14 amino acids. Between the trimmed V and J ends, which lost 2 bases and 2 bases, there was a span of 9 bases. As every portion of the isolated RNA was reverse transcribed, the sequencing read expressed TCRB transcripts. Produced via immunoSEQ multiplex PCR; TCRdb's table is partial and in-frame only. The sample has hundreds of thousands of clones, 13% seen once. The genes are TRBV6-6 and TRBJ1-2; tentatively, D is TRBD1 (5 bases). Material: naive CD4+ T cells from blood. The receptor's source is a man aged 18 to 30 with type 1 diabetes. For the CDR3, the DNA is TGTGCCAGCAGTTACGGGACGGAGAACTATGGCTACACCTTC. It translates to CASSYGTENYGYTF.